The T cell receptor (beta chain) under discussion was sequenced for a study of blood T cell repertoires in COVID-19. In the study overall: Samples of COVID-19 (acute and convalescent) were obtained from the United States, Italy and Spain. T cells, B-cell-depleted T cells, or PBMCs provided the cDNA or gDNA that served as material.

The authors' processing: Researchers report that nucleated cell counts were estimated from reference gene primer amplification. Sequencing used immunoSEQ multiplex PCR; TCRdb keeps in-frame clones, though not all of them. V and J calls and clone size are given by that table; D and trimming were obtained from the DNA. The sample consists of roughly 140,000 clones, more than 70% of them appearing once. Trimming took off 2 bases at V and 0 bases at J, with 8 bases between the two ends. The CDR3 is 14 residues long. The germline CDR1 and CDR2 sequences are SGHKS and YYEKEE (reference sequence). The material sequenced was peripheral blood. The chain uses TRBV5-5 and TRBJ2-5; D is uncertain. This sequence was found in a human donor in a cohort sampled during active COVID-19. The CDR3 sequence: CASSFPDYQETQYF. In DNA form, the CDR3 reads TGTGCCAGCAGCTTTCCAGACTACCAAGAGACCCAGTACTTC.